The clone carrying this T cell receptor beta chain has only a few counts. Its specificity is not known. Clones were sequenced by immunoSEQ multiplex PCR, and TCRdb holds only the in-frame ones, with some missing. The sample has about 2,600 clones, approximately 22% seen once. There are 13 residues in the CDR3. With 8 bases removed from V and 8 bases from J, the gap between germline ends came to 19 bases. Looked up from germline, CDR1 is SGDLS and CDR2 is YYNGEE. The data were taken from a study of T cells in localized non-small cell lung cancer. Study conclusions and caveats: Elevated blood T cell density was associated with longer overall survival. Exceeding tumor, uninvolved adjacent lung had the highest T cell clonality.

Sequencing was performed on lung tumor tissue, taken before any cancer treatment. This receptor was obtained from a man between 35 and 75 years old with stage II lung adenocarcinoma. The chain couples TRBV9 to TRBJ1-2, with a possible D match to TRBD1 (5 bases). CDR3 region: CARQEPLNLGYTF. The CDR3 DNA follows: TGTGCCAGACAGGAACCCCTCAACTTAGGCTACACCTTC.